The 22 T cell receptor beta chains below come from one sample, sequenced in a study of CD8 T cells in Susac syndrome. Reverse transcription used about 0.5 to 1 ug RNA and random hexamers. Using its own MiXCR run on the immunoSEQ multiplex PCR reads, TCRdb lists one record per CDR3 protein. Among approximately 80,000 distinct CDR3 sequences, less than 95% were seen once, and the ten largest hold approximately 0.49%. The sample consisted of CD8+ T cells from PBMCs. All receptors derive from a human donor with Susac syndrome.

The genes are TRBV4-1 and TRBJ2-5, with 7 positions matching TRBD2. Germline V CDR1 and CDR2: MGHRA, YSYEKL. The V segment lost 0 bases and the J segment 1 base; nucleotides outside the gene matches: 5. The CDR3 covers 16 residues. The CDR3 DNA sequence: TGCGCCAGCAGCCAAGATCCAGCGGGGCTCCAAGAGACCCAGTACTTC. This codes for CASSQDPAGLQETQYF.

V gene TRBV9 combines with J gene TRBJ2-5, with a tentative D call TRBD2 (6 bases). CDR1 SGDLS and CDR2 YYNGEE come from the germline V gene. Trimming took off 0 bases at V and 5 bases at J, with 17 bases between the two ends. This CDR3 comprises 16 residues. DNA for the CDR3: TGTGCCAGCAGCGTAGACCGAACTAGCTCAGAGGAGACCCAGTACTTC. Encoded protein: CASSVDRTSSEETQYF.

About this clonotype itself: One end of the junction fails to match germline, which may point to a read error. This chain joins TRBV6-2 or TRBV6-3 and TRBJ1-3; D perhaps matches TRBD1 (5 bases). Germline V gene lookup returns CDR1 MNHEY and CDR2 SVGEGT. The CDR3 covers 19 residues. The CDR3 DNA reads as TGTGCCAGCAGTTACCGACGGGAGGGACCTCCGAGCTCTGGTAACACCATATATTTT. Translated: CASSYRREGPPSSGNTIYF.

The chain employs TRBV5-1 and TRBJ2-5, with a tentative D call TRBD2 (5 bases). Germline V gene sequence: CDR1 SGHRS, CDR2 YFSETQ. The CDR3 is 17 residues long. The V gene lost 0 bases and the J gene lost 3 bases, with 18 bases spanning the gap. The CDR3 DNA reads TGCGCCAGCAGCTTGGAGTCTAGCTCCTTTGTCAAAGAGACCCAGTACTTC. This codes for CASSLESSSFVKETQYF. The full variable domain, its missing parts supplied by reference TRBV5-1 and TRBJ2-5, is KAGVTQTPRYLIKTRGQQVTLSCSPISGHRSVSWYQQTPGQGLQFLFEYFSETQRNKGNFPGRFSGRQFSNSRSEMNVSTLELGDSALYLCASSLESSSFVKETQYFGPGTRLLVL.

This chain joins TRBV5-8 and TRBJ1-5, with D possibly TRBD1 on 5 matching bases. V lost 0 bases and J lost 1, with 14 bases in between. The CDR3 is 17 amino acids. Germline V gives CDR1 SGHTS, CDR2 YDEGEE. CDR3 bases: TGTGCCAGCAGCTTGGATGGGGACCCTGTGAGCAATCAGCCCCAGCATTTT. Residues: CASSLDGDPVSNQPQHF.

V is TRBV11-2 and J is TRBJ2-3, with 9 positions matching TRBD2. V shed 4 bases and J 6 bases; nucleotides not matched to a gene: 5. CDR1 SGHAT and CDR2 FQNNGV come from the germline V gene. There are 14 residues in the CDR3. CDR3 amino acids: CASSYSGGRDTQYF. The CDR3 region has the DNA TGTGCCAGCAGCTATAGCGGGGGCAGGGATACGCAGTATTTT. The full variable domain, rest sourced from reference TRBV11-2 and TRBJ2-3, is EAGVAQSPRYKIIEKRQSVAFWCNPISGHATLYWYQQILGQGPKLLIQFQNNGVVDDSQLPKDRFSAERLKGVDSTLKIQPAKLEDSAVYLCASSYSGGRDTQYFGPGTRLTVL.

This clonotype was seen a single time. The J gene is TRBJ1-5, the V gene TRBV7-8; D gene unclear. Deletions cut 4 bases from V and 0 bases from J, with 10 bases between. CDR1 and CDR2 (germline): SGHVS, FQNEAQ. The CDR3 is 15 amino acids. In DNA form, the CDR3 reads TGTGCCAGCAGCTCCGGAGAGGGTAGCAATCAGCCCCAGCATTTT. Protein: CASSSGEGSNQPQHF.

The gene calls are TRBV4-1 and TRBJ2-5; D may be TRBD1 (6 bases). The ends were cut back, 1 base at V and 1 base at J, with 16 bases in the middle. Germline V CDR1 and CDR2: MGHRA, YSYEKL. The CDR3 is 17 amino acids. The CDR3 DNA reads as TGCGCCAGCAGCCAAGGGCCGGAACTAGGGGGCCAAGAGACCCAGTACTTC. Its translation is CASSQGPELGGQETQYF.

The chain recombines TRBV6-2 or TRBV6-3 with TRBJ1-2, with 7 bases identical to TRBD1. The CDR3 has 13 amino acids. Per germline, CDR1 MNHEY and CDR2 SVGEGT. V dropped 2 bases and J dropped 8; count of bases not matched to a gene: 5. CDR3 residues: CASSYRDRWGYTF. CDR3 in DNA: TGTGCCAGCAGTTACCGGGACAGATGGGGCTACACCTTC.

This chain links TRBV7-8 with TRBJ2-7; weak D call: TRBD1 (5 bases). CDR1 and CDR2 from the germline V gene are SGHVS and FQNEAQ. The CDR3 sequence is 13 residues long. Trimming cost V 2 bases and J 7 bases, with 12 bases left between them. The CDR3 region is CASSLQGVREQYF. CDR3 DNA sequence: TGTGCCAGCAGCTTACAGGGCGTGAGGGAGCAGTACTTC. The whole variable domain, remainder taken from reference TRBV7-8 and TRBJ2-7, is GAGVSQSPRYKVAKRGQDVALRCDPISGHVSLFWYQQALGQGPEFLTYFQNEAQLDKSGLPSDRFFAERPEGSVSTLKIQRTQQEDSAVYLCASSLQGVREQYFGPGTRLTVT.

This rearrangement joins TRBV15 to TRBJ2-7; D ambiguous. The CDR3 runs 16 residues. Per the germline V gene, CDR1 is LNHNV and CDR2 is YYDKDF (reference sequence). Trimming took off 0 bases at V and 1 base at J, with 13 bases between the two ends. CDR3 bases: TGTGCCACCAGCAGAGAAATCGCTTGGGGTTCCTACGAGCAGTACTTC. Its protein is CATSREIAWGSYEQYF.

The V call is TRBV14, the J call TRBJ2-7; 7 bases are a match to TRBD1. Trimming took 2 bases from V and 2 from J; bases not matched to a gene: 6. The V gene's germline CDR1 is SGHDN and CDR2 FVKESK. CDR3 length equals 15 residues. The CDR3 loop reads CASSQRDREPYEQYF. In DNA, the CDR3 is TGTGCCAGCAGCCAAAGGGACAGAGAACCCTACGAGCAGTACTTC.

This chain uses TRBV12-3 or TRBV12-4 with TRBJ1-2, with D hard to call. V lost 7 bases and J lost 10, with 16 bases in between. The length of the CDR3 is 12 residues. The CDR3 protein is CASTPGEPVYTF. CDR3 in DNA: TGTGCCAGCACCCCGGGTGAGCCTGTCTACACCTTC.

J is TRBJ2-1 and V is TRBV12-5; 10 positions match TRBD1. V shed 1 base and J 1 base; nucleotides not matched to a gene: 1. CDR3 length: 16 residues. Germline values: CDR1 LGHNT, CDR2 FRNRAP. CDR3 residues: CASGLAGQGSYNEQFF. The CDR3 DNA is TGTGCTAGTGGTTTGGCGGGACAGGGGTCCTACAATGAGCAGTTCTTC.

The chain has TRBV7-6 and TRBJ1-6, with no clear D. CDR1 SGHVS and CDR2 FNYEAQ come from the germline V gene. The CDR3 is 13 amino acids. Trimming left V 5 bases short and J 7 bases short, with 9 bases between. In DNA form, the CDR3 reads TGTGCCAGCAGCCCAGTCTTGAATTCACCCCTCCACTTT. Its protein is CASSPVLNSPLHF.

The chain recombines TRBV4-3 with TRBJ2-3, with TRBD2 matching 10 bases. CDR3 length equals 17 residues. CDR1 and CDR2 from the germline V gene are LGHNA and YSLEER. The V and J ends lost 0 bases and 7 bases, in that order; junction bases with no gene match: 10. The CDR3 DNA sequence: TGCGCCAGCAGCCAAGACGGAACAGCGGGGGGGCTGAATACGCAGTATTTT. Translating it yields CASSQDGTAGGLNTQYF.

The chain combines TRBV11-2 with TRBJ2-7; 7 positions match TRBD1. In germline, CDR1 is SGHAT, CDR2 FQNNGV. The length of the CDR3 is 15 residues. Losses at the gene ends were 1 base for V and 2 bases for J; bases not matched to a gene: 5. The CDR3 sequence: CASSLGPQGAYEQYF. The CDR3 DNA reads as TGTGCCAGCAGCTTAGGGCCCCAGGGGGCCTACGAGCAGTACTTC.

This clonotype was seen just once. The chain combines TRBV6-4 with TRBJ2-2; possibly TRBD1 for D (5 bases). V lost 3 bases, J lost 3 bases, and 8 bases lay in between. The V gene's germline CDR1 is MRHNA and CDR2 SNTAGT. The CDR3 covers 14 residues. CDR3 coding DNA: TGTGCCAGCAGTGATGGGGCTCACACCGGGGAGCTGTTTTTT. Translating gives CASSDGAHTGELFF.

CDR3 sequence: CSVLWDRGHEQYF. The CDR3 DNA is TGCAGCGTTTTATGGGACAGGGGCCACGAGCAGTACTTC. The rearrangement joins TRBV29-1 to TRBJ2-7; the match to TRBD1 covers 10 bases. The CDR3 consists of 13 residues. Trimming cost V 5 bases and J 5 bases; bases outside gene matches: 6. Germline loops: CDR1 SQVTM, CDR2 ANQGSEA.

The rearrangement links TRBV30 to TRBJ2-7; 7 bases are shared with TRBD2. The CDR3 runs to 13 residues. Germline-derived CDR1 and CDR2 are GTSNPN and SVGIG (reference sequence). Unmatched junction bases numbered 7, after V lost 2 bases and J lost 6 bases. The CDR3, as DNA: TGTGCCTGGAGTCGAAGCGGGGCCCGCGAGCAGTACTTC. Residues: CAWSRSGAREQYF. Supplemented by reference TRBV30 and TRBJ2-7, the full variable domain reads SQTIHQWPATLVQPVGSPLSLECTVEGTSNPNLYWYRQAAGRGLQLLFYSVGIGQISSEVPQNLSASRPQDRQFILSSKKLLLSDSGFYLCAWSRSGAREQYFGPGTRLTVT.

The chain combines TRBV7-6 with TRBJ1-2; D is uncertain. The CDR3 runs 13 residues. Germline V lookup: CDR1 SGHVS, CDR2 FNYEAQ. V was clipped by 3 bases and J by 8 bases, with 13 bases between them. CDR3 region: CASSLSETRGYTF. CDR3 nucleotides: TGTGCCAGCAGCTTGAGCGAGACTAGGGGCTACACCTTC.

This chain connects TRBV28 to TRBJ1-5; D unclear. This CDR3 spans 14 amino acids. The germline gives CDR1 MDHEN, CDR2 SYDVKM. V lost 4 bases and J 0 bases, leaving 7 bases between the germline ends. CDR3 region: CASSYPNSNQPQHF. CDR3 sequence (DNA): TGTGCCAGCAGTTACCCGAATAGCAATCAGCCCCAGCATTTT.